Each of the 7 T cell receptor beta chains below was sequenced from the same sample in a study of T cells in narcolepsy. Profiled with immunoSEQ multiplex PCR; TCRdb holds only in-frame clones, not every one. The sample includes about 30,000 clones, 75% to 85% of them seen just once. The sequencing input was CD45RA- memory CD4+ T cells from PBMCs. The origin of the receptors is a human donor with narcolepsy.

This rearrangement joins TRBV28 to TRBJ1-1; D is unresolved. Trimming pared 5 bases from V and 8 bases from J, leaving 15 bases between. CDR3 length: 13 residues. Per the germline V gene, CDR1 is MDHEN and CDR2 is SYDVKM. The CDR3 region is CASSLEFPHEAFF. The CDR3 DNA sequence: TGTGCCAGCAGTCTAGAATTTCCACACGAAGCTTTCTTT.

The chain uses TRBV4-3 and TRBJ1-2; a possible D gene is TRBD1 (6 bases). V lost 1 base and J lost 4, with 13 bases in between. Per germline, CDR1 LGHNA and CDR2 YSLEER. The CDR3 extends over 15 amino acids. CDR3 residues: CASSQVRQALYGYTF. CDR3 DNA: TGCGCCAGCAGCCAAGTCCGACAGGCGCTCTATGGCTACACCTTC.

The chain is built from TRBV7-9 and TRBJ2-5, with a weak D call TRBD2 (5 bases). This CDR3 is built from 16 residues. Germline V gives CDR1 SEHNR, CDR2 FQNEAQ (reference sequence). V dropped 1 base and J dropped 4 bases, with 16 bases sitting between them. The CDR3 DNA follows: TGTGCCAGCAGCTTAGAAATTACGGGAAGGAGAGAGACCCAGTACTTC. Protein: CASSLEITGRRETQYF.

The chain carries TRBV4-2 and TRBJ1-2; possible D gene TRBD1, 5 bases. This CDR3 is built from 15 residues. Germline CDR1 is LGHNA and CDR2 is YNFKEQ. The germline V and J ends were trimmed by 1 base and 7 bases, with 16 bases remaining between them. The CDR3 region has the DNA TGTGCCAGCAGCCAAGTGGTTGGGGGGGGTATTGGCTACACCTTC. Its translation is CASSQVVGGGIGYTF.

The rearrangement uses TRBV6-5 and TRBJ2-3; no clear D gene. This CDR3 spans 13 amino acids. Germline loops: CDR1 MNHEY, CDR2 SVGAGI. Trimming took off 0 bases at V and 8 bases at J, with 9 bases between the two ends. CDR3 sequence reads: CASSYSTAGTQYF. The CDR3 DNA sequence: TGTGCCAGCAGTTACTCGACGGCAGGTACGCAGTATTTT.

This chain uses TRBV5-5 with TRBJ2-7; perhaps TRBD2 as D (5 bases). The CDR3 consists of 14 residues. V lost 0 bases and J lost 5, with 12 bases in between. Germline CDR1 is SGHKS and CDR2 is YYEKEE (reference sequence). CDR3 loop: CASSLVPAAHEQYF. The DNA for the CDR3 is TGTGCCAGCAGCTTGGTCCCAGCGGCGCACGAGCAGTACTTC.

This clone was seen just once. V gene TRBV7-2 combines with J gene TRBJ1-1; D uncertain. V lost 4 bases and J 0 bases, leaving 6 bases between the germline ends. Germline CDR1 reads SGHTA; CDR2 reads FQGNSA. CDR3 length equals 13 residues. The CDR3 DNA follows: TGTGCCAGCAGCTGGCGGTTGAACACTGAAGCTTTCTTT. This sequence encodes CASSWRLNTEAFF.